This T cell receptor beta chain emerged from a study of regulatory T cells in long-lasting Graves disease. As to time point: newly diagnosed GD, antithyroid drugs for less than 3 months. The TCR library was made from RNA that had been extracted from PBMCs in TRIzol. This clonotype was counted at least ten times. As yet, its antigen is unknown. Germline values: CDR1 SGHTA, CDR2 FQGTGA. The CDR3 extends over 16 amino acids. V lost 1 base to trimming and J lost 6 bases, with 18 bases between them. Building the TCR beta libraries relied on iRepertoire HTBI primers, and CDR3 regions underwent Arm-PCR. TCRdb fed the multiplex PCR reads into MiXCR, producing one record per CDR3 protein. The table has roughly 420,000 distinct CDR3 sequences, around 15% seen once. General observations from the study: Segments TRBV28, TRBJ1-2 and TRBJ2-5 showed preferential usage in persistent disease.

The TCR comes from a female donor with Graves disease. This chain joins TRBV7-3 and TRBJ1-1; D remains unclear. Sample: peripheral blood mononuclear cells (PBMCs), taken at new diagnosis, from a patient treated with antithyroid drugs. CDR3 coding DNA: TGTGCCAGCAGCTTAATACGGGCAAGCAAAGTTCCTGAAGCTTTCTTT. This translates into CASSLIRASKVPEAFF.